This T cell receptor (beta chain) is from a study of cytomegalovirus exposure and HLA in healthy donors. Study conclusions and caveats: Later work showed greater clonal expansion in HLA-associated TCR beta chains than in equally common others. Three CMV-associated chains proved CMV antigen-specific in vitro.

This clone came up a few times. The antigen is not known. Researchers ran the PCR with 60 Vbeta and 13 Jbeta primers. Method: immunoSEQ multiplex PCR; TCRdb's copy keeps in-frame clones and lacks some. Of approximately 130,000 clones listed, about two thirds were seen once; the top ten hold approximately 4%. The CDR3 spans 14 residues. Germline lookup yields CDR1 SGHRS and CDR2 YFSETQ. The V gene lost 4 bases and the J gene lost 6 bases, with 14 bases spanning the gap. Material: PBMCs. The chain combines TRBV5-1 with TRBJ2-1, with a weak D call TRBD1 (6 bases). The receptor was derived from a man aged 45 to 65 in good health and CMV-seropositive. The CDR3 DNA reads TGCGCCAGCAGCCCGGGACACCCAGGCAATGAGCAGTTCTTC. It codes for CASSPGHPGNEQFF.